This TCR beta chain was obtained from a study of blood T cell repertoires in COVID-19. About the study: PBMCs, B-cell-depleted T cells, or T cells provided the cDNA or gDNA that made up the material.

Study processing details: By means of reference gene primer amplification, nucleated cell counts were estimated. TCRdb's copy holds only in-frame clones and misses some; the assay was immunoSEQ multiplex PCR. Clonal size and the V and J genes are those of that table, whereas D and trimming came from the DNA. The data contain about 370,000 clones, 75% to 90% of them singletons. The germline V gene has CDR1 MNHNS and CDR2 SASEGT. CDR3 length equals 17 residues. V was clipped by 2 bases and J by 6 bases; unmatched bases: 16. Participants were aged 18 to 89 years, lived in 20 to 30 US areas, and enrolled virtually. In Cohort 3, a recovered donor had either two negative PCRs, clearance, or symptom resolution.

V is TRBV6-1 and J is TRBJ2-7; 7 bases line up with TRBD1. This TCR was sampled from a man between 18 and 35 years old who had recovered from COVID-19. Sample: PBMCs or T cells enriched from blood (not recorded which). The CDR3 loop is CASSELLRQGLRGEQYF. The CDR3 region has the DNA TGTGCCAGCAGTGAACTCCTCCGACAGGGCCTTAGGGGCGAGCAGTACTTC.